The source of this T cell receptor (beta chain) is a study of CD8+ T cells in alopecia areata. Study information: Treated patients received oral tofacitinib, 5 to 10 mg twice daily.

The CDR3 sequence is 13 residues long. V shed 0 bases and J shed 5 bases, with 6 bases lying between them. In germline, CDR1 is SGHRS, CDR2 YFSETQ. Reverse transcribed after extraction, RNA yielded cDNA as the sequencing template. The data were produced by immunoSEQ multiplex PCR, yet TCRdb's version contains in-frame clones alone and is incomplete. The sample holds roughly 75,000 clones, approximately 58% seen once. Comments on this clone: What it recognizes is unknown.

Obtained from alopecia areata patients were lesional scalp punch biopsies along with peripheral blood. The researchers isolated CD4+ and CD8+ T cells from PBMCs by sorting. Overall study results and limits: Clarity of TCR sharing across patients fell short of that in mice, possibly HLA-related.

This clonotype originated in a human donor with alopecia areata. The sequenced sample was CD8+ T cells sorted from blood, obtained at week 0. The V and J genes are TRBV5-1 and TRBJ2-1, with D unclear. The CDR3 loop is CASSLVGNNEQFF. DNA of the CDR3: TGCGCCAGCAGCTTGGTCGGAAACAATGAGCAGTTCTTC.